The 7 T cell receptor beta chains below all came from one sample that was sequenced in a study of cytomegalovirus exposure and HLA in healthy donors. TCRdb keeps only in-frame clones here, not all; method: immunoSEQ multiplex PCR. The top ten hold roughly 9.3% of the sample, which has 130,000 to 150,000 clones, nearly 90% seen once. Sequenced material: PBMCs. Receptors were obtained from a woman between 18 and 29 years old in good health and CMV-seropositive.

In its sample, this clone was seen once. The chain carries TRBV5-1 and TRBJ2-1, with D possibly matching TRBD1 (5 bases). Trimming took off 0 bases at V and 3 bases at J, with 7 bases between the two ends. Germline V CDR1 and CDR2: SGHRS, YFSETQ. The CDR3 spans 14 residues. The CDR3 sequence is CASSLGQSYNEQFF. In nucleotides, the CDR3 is TGCGCCAGCAGCTTGGGACAGAGCTACAATGAGCAGTTCTTC.

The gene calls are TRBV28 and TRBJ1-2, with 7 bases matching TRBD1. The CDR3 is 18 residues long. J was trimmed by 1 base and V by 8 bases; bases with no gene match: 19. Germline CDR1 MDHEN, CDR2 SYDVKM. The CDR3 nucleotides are TGTGCCAGCGTTTACACCCCTGGGGGACAGATAAGTAACTATGGCTACACCTTC. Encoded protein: CASVYTPGGQISNYGYTF.

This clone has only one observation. The CDR3 loop reads CAWSPLPGQGPETQYF. The CDR3 bases are TGTGCCTGGAGTCCCCTCCCGGGACAGGGCCCGGAGACCCAGTACTTC. This chain links TRBV30 with TRBJ2-5, with 9 bases fitting TRBD1. The CDR3 has 16 amino acids. Germline V CDR1 and CDR2: GTSNPN, SVGIG (reference sequence). V trimming: 2 bases; J trimming: 5 bases; junction bases outside the gene matches: 12. Full variable domain (outside the CDR3, taken from reference TRBV30 and TRBJ2-5): SQTIHQWPATLVQPVGSPLSLECTVEGTSNPNLYWYRQAAGRGLQLLFYSVGIGQISSEVPQNLSASRPQDRQFILSSKKLLLSDSGFYLCAWSPLPGQGPETQYFGPGTRLLVL.

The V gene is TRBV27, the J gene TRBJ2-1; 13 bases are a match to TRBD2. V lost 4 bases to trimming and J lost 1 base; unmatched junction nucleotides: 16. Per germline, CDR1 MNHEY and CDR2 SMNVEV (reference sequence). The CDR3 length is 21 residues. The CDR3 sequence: CASSSSRTSGGPANSYNEQFF. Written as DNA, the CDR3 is TGTGCCAGCAGTTCGTCGAGGACTAGCGGGGGCCCCGCAAATTCCTACAATGAGCAGTTCTTC.

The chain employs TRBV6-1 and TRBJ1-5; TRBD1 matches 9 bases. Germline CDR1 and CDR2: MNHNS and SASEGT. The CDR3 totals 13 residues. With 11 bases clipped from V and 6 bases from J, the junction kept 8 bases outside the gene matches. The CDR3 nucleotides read TGTGCCGGGGGACAGGGTGTGGGTCAGCCCCAGCATTTT. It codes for CAGGQGVGQPQHF.

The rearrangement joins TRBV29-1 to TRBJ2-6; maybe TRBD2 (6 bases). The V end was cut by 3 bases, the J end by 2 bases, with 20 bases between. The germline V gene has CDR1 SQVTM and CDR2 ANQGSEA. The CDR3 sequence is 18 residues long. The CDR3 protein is CSVDSAPLEGPGANVLTF. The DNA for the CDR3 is TGCAGCGTTGATTCTGCCCCCTTGGAGGGTCCTGGGGCCAACGTCCTGACTTTC. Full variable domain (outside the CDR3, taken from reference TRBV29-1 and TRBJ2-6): SAVISQKPSRDICQRGTSLTIQCQVDSQVTMMFWYRQQPGQSLTLIATANQGSEATYESGFVIDKFPISRPNLTFSTLTVSNMSPEDSSIYLCSVDSAPLEGPGANVLTFGAGSRLTVL.

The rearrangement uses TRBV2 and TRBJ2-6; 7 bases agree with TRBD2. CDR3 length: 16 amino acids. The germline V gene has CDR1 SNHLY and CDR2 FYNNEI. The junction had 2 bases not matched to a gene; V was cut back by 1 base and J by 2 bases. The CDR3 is CASSEERGAGANVLTF. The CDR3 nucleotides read TGTGCCAGCAGTGAAGAACGGGGGGCTGGGGCCAACGTCCTGACTTTC.